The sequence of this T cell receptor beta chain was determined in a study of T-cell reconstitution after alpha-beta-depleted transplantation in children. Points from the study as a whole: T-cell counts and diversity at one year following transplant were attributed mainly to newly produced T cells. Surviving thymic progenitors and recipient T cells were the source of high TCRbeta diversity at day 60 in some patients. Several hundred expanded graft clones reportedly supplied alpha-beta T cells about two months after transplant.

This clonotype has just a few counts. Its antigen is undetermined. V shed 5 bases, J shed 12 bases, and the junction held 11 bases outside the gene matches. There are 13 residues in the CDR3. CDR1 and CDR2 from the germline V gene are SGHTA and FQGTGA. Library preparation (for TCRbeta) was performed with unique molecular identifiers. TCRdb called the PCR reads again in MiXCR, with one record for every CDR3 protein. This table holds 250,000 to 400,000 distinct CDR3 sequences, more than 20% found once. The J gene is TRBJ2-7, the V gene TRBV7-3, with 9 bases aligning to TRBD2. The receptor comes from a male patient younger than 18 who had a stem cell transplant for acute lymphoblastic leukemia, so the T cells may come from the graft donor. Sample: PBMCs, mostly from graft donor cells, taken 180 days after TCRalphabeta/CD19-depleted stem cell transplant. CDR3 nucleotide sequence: TGTGCCAGCAGCCCCCGGCGGGAGGGCCGTCGGTACTTC. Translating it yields CASSPRREGRRYF.